Below are 6 T cell receptor beta chains sequenced from a single sample in a study of regulatory T cells in long-lasting Graves disease (dated by TCRdb to the early 2020s). Interpreted using the paper, the time point label stands for: newly diagnosed GD, antithyroid drugs for less than 3 months. For both TCR sequencing and RNA sequencing, RNA was extracted from PBMCs in TRIzol. Libraries were built with multiplex PCR. The sequencer listed for this sample is Illumina HiSeq 4000. To build TCR beta libraries, CDR3 regions were amplified by Arm-PCR using iRepertoire HTBI primers. Using fastp trimming at Q25 and MiXCR clonotype assembly, TCRdb reanalyzed the public sequencing data and kept in-frame beta chains. Rows with a matching CDR3 protein are joined into one entry that keeps the most common DNA and genes. The sample table lists 400,000 to 550,000 distinct CDR3 sequences, about a sixth of them with a count of one. The biggest ten clones account for roughly 23% of the sample.

The sample was also reused in another study, on T cells in Graves' hyperthyroidism and ophthalmopathy.

The sample was peripheral blood mononuclear cells (PBMCs), taken at new diagnosis, from a patient treated with antithyroid drugs. All receptors derive from a woman aged 18 to 35 with Graves disease. Donor details come from another sample of the same person, matched by shared clones.

This clonotype appeared many times. J is TRBJ2-7 and V is TRBV5-1, with D maybe TRBD1 (5 bases). Trimming left V 6 bases short and J 2 bases short, with 15 bases between. Germline lookup yields CDR1 SGHRS and CDR2 YFSETQ. This CDR3 is 14 amino acids long. The CDR3 DNA sequence: TGCGCCAGCACGCCTGACACAGGAACCTACGAGCAGTACTTC. Translated: CASTPDTGTYEQYF.

With regard to this clonotype: A read error is possible here, since a much larger clone lies one base away. The chain has TRBV27 and TRBJ2-7; D may be TRBD2 (6 bases). The CDR3 runs to 13 residues. V was pared by 4 bases and J by 5 bases, with 12 bases between. Looked up from germline, CDR1 is MNHEY and CDR2 is SMNVEV (reference sequence). CDR3 sequence reads: CASSSGGLHEQYF. The CDR3 DNA reads as TGTGCCAGCAGTTCCGGAGGGCTCCACGAGCAGTACTTC.

This clonotype was observed many times. The chain has TRBV10-2 and TRBJ2-7; D is uncertain. Germline V gene sequence: CDR1 WSHSY, CDR2 SAAADI. The V gene lost 2 bases and the J gene lost 3 bases, with 5 bases spanning the gap. The CDR3 runs to 12 residues. The DNA of the CDR3 is TGCGCCAGCAGTGAGGCCCGCTACGAGCAGTACTTC. This translates into CASSEARYEQYF.

This clonotype showed up just a few times. The V call is TRBV28, the J call TRBJ2-3, with D uncertain. This CDR3 comprises 14 residues. V lost 2 bases, J lost 2 bases, and 8 bases lay in between. CDR1 MDHEN and CDR2 SYDVKM come from the germline V gene. The CDR3 reads CASSLGTITDTQYF. The CDR3 DNA reads as TGTGCCAGCAGTTTAGGAACGATCACAGATACGCAGTATTTT.

The sample holds many counts of this clonotype. The chain joins TRBV29-1 to TRBJ2-5, with 8 bases aligning to TRBD2. V was pared by 5 bases and J by 5 bases, with 4 bases of the junction left unmatched. CDR3 size: 12 residues. Germline V gives CDR1 SQVTM, CDR2 ANQGSEA. The DNA of the CDR3 is TGCAGCGTTCCGACTAGCGCGGAGACCCAGTACTTC. Amino acid sequence: CSVPTSAETQYF.

This clonotype was observed at least ten times. The V and J genes are TRBV14 and TRBJ2-1; a weak D match, TRBD2 (5 bases). Trimming took off 1 base at V and 9 bases at J, with 13 bases between the two ends. The CDR3 has 14 amino acids. From germline, CDR1 is SGHDN and CDR2 FVKESK. CDR3 amino acids: CASSQARTEIEQFF. The CDR3 region has the DNA TGTGCCAGCAGCCAAGCCCGGACTGAAATTGAGCAGTTCTTC.